This T cell receptor (beta chain) was sequenced during a study of blood T cells in healthy people across ages. This CDR3 spans 13 amino acids. Germline-derived CDR1 and CDR2 are DFQATT and SNEGSKA (reference sequence). Trimming stripped 0 bases from V and 4 bases from J, with 9 bases between. Details on this clonotype: The target antigen is unknown.

Next came a second PCR, run for about 7 to 12 cycles, which used a sample-barcoded 5' primer along with a J-beta primer mix. Using its own MiXCR run on the 5' RACE reads, TCRdb lists one record per CDR3 protein. The sample has about 640,000 distinct CDR3 sequences, 45% to 65% seen once. General study points: Diversity of TCR beta per million T cells declined in a roughly linear way with age. A conclusive naive versus antigen-experienced comparison was prevented by the unsorted PBMCs.

Caucasian individuals from Russia who were healthy and aged about 6 to 95 acted as donors. This sequence originates from a man in his sixties in good health. Sequencing used blood. The rearrangement uses TRBV20-1 and TRBJ1-2; a weak D match, TRBD1 (5 bases). CDR3 nucleotide sequence: TGCAGTGCTAGAGATGGACACATCTATGGCTACACCTTC. Translation: CSARDGHIYGYTF.